The 10 T cell receptor beta chains below all came from one sample that was sequenced in a study of metastatic and nonmetastatic thyroid tumors. TCRdb re-called the PCR reads via MiXCR. The profile shows tens of thousands of clones, 15% to 19% of them singletons. No patient received treatment before thyroid surgery. Sequencing was done on a sample of blood. The receptors were sampled from a female donor with papillary thyroid cancer or a benign thyroid nodule (not recorded which). Some clones in this sample may be carry-over from other donors' samples.

This clone was seen more than once but under ten times. The chain combines TRBV19 with TRBJ2-1; TRBD1 matches at 7 bases. The germline gives CDR1 LNHDA, CDR2 SQIVND (reference sequence). The CDR3 loop spans 15 amino acids. Germline trimming cut 2 bases from V and 1 base from J; bases unmatched to any gene: 2. In DNA form, the CDR3 reads TGTGCCAGTAGTATACAGGGGGAGTCCTACAATGAGCAGTTCTTC. This translates into CASSIQGESYNEQFF.

V gene TRBV2 combines with J gene TRBJ2-2; D call uncertain. CDR1 is SNHLY, CDR2 FYNNEI, per germline. The germline V and J ends were trimmed by 5 bases and 1 base, with 5 bases remaining between them. The CDR3 is 13 amino acids. CDR3: CASSLKNTGELFF. The CDR3 bases are TGTGCCAGCAGTTTAAAGAACACCGGGGAGCTGTTTTTT.

This clone has ten or more counts. This chain connects TRBV19 to TRBJ2-1, with D maybe TRBD2 (6 bases). Germline V gives CDR1 LNHDA, CDR2 SQIVND (reference sequence). V was cut by 3 bases and J by 3 bases, with 9 bases left in between. CDR3 length: 14 amino acids. The CDR3 nucleotides are TGTGCCAGTAGTATCTCGGGACTCTACAATGAGCAGTTCTTC. Amino acids: CASSISGLYNEQFF.

This clone was seen a handful of times. The gene calls are TRBV28 and TRBJ1-2; D might be TRBD1 (5 bases). The CDR3 spans 13 residues. Germline V gene data show CDR1 as MDHEN and CDR2 as SYDVKM. V was trimmed by 9 bases and J by 5 bases, leaving 16 bases between them. The CDR3 region is CASSWGFLYGYTF. The CDR3 DNA reads as TGTGCCAGTAGCTGGGGGTTTCTGTATGGCTACACCTTC.

In this sample, this clone is medium-sized. This sequence joins TRBV28 and TRBJ2-7; possibly TRBD1 for D (5 bases). Trimming removed 6 bases at V and 5 bases at J, with 14 bases between. CDR3 length: 13 amino acids. CDR1 is MDHEN, CDR2 SYDVKM, per germline. The CDR3 nucleotides read TGTGCCAGCAGCCCTGGAAGGGGCGACGAGCAGTACTTC. It is translated as CASSPGRGDEQYF.

To note about this clone: A read error may produce the germline difference seen at one junction end. The V gene is TRBV12-3 or TRBV12-4, the J gene TRBJ2-7, with D maybe TRBD2 (5 bases). CDR3 length equals 13 residues. CDR3 loop: CASSLALAGGFHF. The CDR3 nucleotides are TGTGCCAGCAGTTTAGCGCTGGCGGGTGGGTTCCACTTC.

By sample fraction, this clone is medium-sized (0.01 to 0.1%). The V call is TRBV6-1, the J call TRBJ2-7; 9 bases map to TRBD1. The CDR3 extends over 15 amino acids. Losses at the gene ends were 5 bases for V and 7 bases for J; bases not matched to a gene: 12. From germline, CDR1 is MNHNS and CDR2 SASEGT. CDR3 nucleotide sequence: TGTGCCAGCAGTTGGGACAGGGAAGGGACGGGGGAGCAGTACTTC. It translates to CASSWDREGTGEQYF.

The chain couples TRBV4-3 to TRBJ2-1; tentatively, D is TRBD1 (5 bases). The CDR3 totals 15 residues. Germline lookup yields CDR1 LGHNA and CDR2 YSLEER. V was shortened by 3 bases and J by 6 bases, with 15 bases between the two germline ends. This chain's CDR3 is CASSQGQVDINEQFF. In DNA form, the CDR3 reads TGCGCCAGCAGCCAGGGCCAGGTGGACATCAATGAGCAGTTCTTC.

The V call is TRBV4-2, the J call TRBJ2-4, with D maybe TRBD2 (6 bases). The germline V and J ends were trimmed by 4 bases and 1 base, with 11 bases remaining between them. The germline V gene encodes CDR1 LGHNA and CDR2 YNFKEQ. CDR3 length: 15 amino acids. The DNA of the CDR3 is TGTGCCAGCAGCCGTTGGGGGGAGGCCAAAAACATTCAGTACTTC. Protein sequence: CASSRWGEAKNIQYF.

This clone was observed at least ten times. CDR3 DNA: TGCAGCGTGTCCGGGACAGCAAATGAAAAACTGTTTTTT. Translation: CSVSGTANEKLFF. V usage is TRBV29-1 and J usage is TRBJ1-4; 7 bases match TRBD1. The ends lost 6 bases at V and 5 bases at J; junction bases unmatched: 6. This CDR3 spans 13 amino acids. Per the germline V gene, CDR1 is SQVTM and CDR2 is ANQGSEA.